This is a list of T cell receptor beta chains from one sample in a study of blood T cell repertoires in COVID-19. The data were produced by immunoSEQ multiplex PCR, yet TCRdb's version contains in-frame clones alone and is incomplete. The sample lists 25,000 to 35,000 clones, 85% to 95% occurring once. The sequenced material came from peripheral blood. Receptor source: a woman in her seventies with COVID-19, enrolled during active disease. Each CDR3 is given with its conserved first and last residue. The D gene is left open where the match is weak. Part of the rows lack a size; the others show once, few, many or a class for expanded clones.

d_gene: NA; abundance: NA; j_gene: TRBJ2-5; v_gene: TRBV3-1/TRBV3-2; CDR3aa: CASSQDLSGGETQYF; CDR3nt: TGTGCCAGCAGCCAAGATTTAAGCGGAGGAGAGACCCAGTACTTC
d_gene: TRBD1; abundance: NA; j_gene: TRBJ1-2; v_gene: TRBV13; CDR3aa: CASRTDRDNYGYTF; CDR3nt: TGTGCCAGCAGGACTGACAGGGATAACTATGGCTACACCTTC
d_gene: NA; abundance: NA; j_gene: TRBJ1-2; v_gene: TRBV18; CDR3aa: CASSPLGMDGYTF; CDR3nt: TGTGCCAGCTCACCACTGGGCATGGATGGCTACACCTTC
d_gene: NA; abundance: once; j_gene: TRBJ1-4; v_gene: TRBV6-6; CDR3aa: CASSAKGEKLFF; CDR3nt: TGTGCCAGCAGCGCCAAGGGGGAAAAACTGTTTTTT
d_gene: NA; abundance: NA; j_gene: TRBJ2-1; v_gene: TRBV15; CDR3aa: CATSSGMGGAGNEQFF; CDR3nt: TGTGCCACCAGCAGCGGAATGGGGGGTGCGGGCAATGAGCAGTTCTTC
d_gene: NA; abundance: NA; j_gene: TRBJ1-2; v_gene: TRBV2; CDR3aa: CASSPLGEDYGYTF; CDR3nt: TGTGCCAGCAGTCCACTCGGGGAAGACTATGGCTACACCTTC
d_gene: NA; abundance: NA; j_gene: TRBJ2-1; v_gene: TRBV6-2/TRBV6-3; CDR3aa: CASSPGLKYNEQFF; CDR3nt: TGTGCCAGCAGTCCCGGACTTAAGTACAATGAGCAGTTCTTC
d_gene: NA; abundance: NA; j_gene: TRBJ2-2; v_gene: TRBV2; CDR3aa: CASIGGPNTGELFF; CDR3nt: TGTGCCAGCATCGGGGGGCCGAACACCGGGGAGCTGTTTTTT
d_gene: NA; abundance: NA; j_gene: TRBJ2-7; v_gene: TRBV27; CDR3aa: CASSFKGGYEQYF; CDR3nt: TGTGCCAGCAGTTTTAAAGGGGGCTACGAGCAGTACTTC
d_gene: TRBD2; abundance: NA; j_gene: TRBJ2-7; v_gene: TRBV6-5; CDR3aa: CASSYSAGVIDYEQYF; CDR3nt: TGTGCCAGCAGTTACTCGGCGGGAGTTATCGACTACGAGCAGTACTTC
d_gene: NA; abundance: NA; j_gene: TRBJ2-1; v_gene: TRBV6-5; CDR3aa: CASKTSPTSYNEQFF; CDR3nt: TGTGCCAGCAAGACTAGTCCGACATCCTACAATGAGCAGTTCTTC
d_gene: TRBD1; abundance: NA; j_gene: TRBJ2-5; v_gene: TRBV19; CDR3aa: CASSPQTGGETQYF; CDR3nt: TGTGCCAGTAGTCCCCAGACAGGGGGGGAGACCCAGTACTTC
d_gene: NA; abundance: NA; j_gene: TRBJ2-3; v_gene: TRBV4-1; CDR3aa: CASSQGYFPDSLTDTQYF; CDR3nt: TGCGCCAGCAGCCAAGGGTATTTTCCGGACTCTCTCACAGATACGCAGTATTTT
d_gene: TRBD2; abundance: once; j_gene: TRBJ2-7; v_gene: TRBV5-1; CDR3aa: CASSPTSGFYEQYF; CDR3nt: TGCGCCAGCAGCCCGACTAGCGGGTTCTACGAGCAGTACTTC
d_gene: NA; abundance: NA; j_gene: TRBJ2-2; v_gene: TRBV9; CDR3aa: CASSVGHGTGELFF; CDR3nt: TGTGCCAGCAGCGTAGGGCATGGCACCGGGGAGCTGTTTTTT
d_gene: TRBD1; abundance: NA; j_gene: TRBJ2-5; v_gene: TRBV19; CDR3aa: CASSMGQGETQYF; CDR3nt: TGTGCCAGTAGTATGGGACAGGGGGAGACCCAGTACTTC
d_gene: NA; abundance: NA; j_gene: TRBJ2-7; v_gene: TRBV3-1/TRBV3-2; CDR3aa: CASSQAASNEQYF; CDR3nt: TGTGCCAGCAGCCAAGCCGCAAGCAACGAGCAGTACTTC
d_gene: TRBD2; abundance: NA; j_gene: TRBJ2-1; v_gene: TRBV7-6; CDR3aa: CASSSLADSYNEQFF; CDR3nt: TGTGCCAGCAGCTCTCTAGCGGACTCCTACAATGAGCAGTTCTTC
d_gene: TRBD2; abundance: NA; j_gene: TRBJ2-1; v_gene: TRBV7-9; CDR3aa: CASSRTWGLAGYEQFF; CDR3nt: TGTGCCAGCAGCAGAACTTGGGGACTAGCGGGATATGAGCAGTTCTTC
d_gene: TRBD1; abundance: NA; j_gene: TRBJ2-1; v_gene: TRBV11-2; CDR3aa: CASSLEQGVWNEQFF; CDR3nt: TGTGCCAGCAGCTTGGAACAGGGGGTTTGGAATGAGCAGTTCTTC
d_gene: NA; abundance: NA; j_gene: TRBJ2-7; v_gene: TRBV18; CDR3aa: CASSLSRSDTSYEQYF; CDR3nt: TGTGCCAGCTCACTTTCCCGTTCGGACACCTCCTACGAGCAGTACTTC
d_gene: TRBD1; abundance: NA; j_gene: TRBJ1-5; v_gene: TRBV28; CDR3aa: CASSGGQGLSNQPQHF; CDR3nt: TGTGCCAGCAGTGGGGGACAGGGCCTAAGCAATCAGCCCCAGCATTTT
d_gene: NA; abundance: NA; j_gene: TRBJ1-1; v_gene: TRBV7-9; CDR3aa: CASSLAEGSNTEAFF; CDR3nt: TGTGCCAGCAGCTTAGCCGAGGGCTCGAACACTGAAGCTTTCTTT
d_gene: TRBD1; abundance: NA; j_gene: TRBJ1-2; v_gene: TRBV7-9; CDR3aa: CASSWTGVFGGYTF; CDR3nt: TGTGCCAGCAGTTGGACAGGGGTATTTGGGGGCTACACCTTC
d_gene: TRBD1; abundance: NA; j_gene: TRBJ1-2; v_gene: TRBV7-9; CDR3aa: CASSSFYRGREGYTF; CDR3nt: TGTGCCAGCAGCTCATTTTACAGGGGAAGGGAGGGCTACACCTTC
d_gene: NA; abundance: NA; j_gene: TRBJ2-7; v_gene: TRBV30; CDR3aa: CAWSVLYEQYF; CDR3nt: TGTGCCTGGAGTGTACTGTACGAGCAGTACTTC
d_gene: TRBD1; abundance: NA; j_gene: TRBJ1-2; v_gene: TRBV28; CDR3aa: CATGTGVSYGYTF; CDR3nt: TGTGCCACCGGGACAGGGGTTAGCTATGGCTACACCTTC
d_gene: TRBD1; abundance: once; j_gene: TRBJ1-6; v_gene: TRBV6-5; CDR3aa: CASSSTGVYNSPLHF; CDR3nt: TGTGCCAGCAGTTCGACAGGGGTCTATAATTCACCCCTCCACTTT